Listed here are 25 T cell receptor beta chains from one sample, sequenced in a study of cytomegalovirus exposure and HLA in healthy donors. Vbeta (60) and Jbeta (13) primers were used in the PCR. Using immunoSEQ multiplex PCR, the repertoire was profiled, and TCRdb retains in-frame clones only, with some absent. Among about 140,000 clones listed, 70% to 85% were seen once. Sequenced: PBMCs. These receptors all stem from a man aged 25 to 40 in good health and CMV-seropositive.

This rearrangement joins TRBV9 to TRBJ1-1; TRBD1 agrees at 7 bases. This CDR3 spans 14 amino acids. Germline-derived CDR1 and CDR2 are SGDLS and YYNGEE. J was trimmed by 4 bases and V by 0 bases; bases with no gene match: 3. DNA of the CDR3: TGTGCCAGCAGCGTAGGACAGGGTGGCACTGAAGCTTTCTTT. Its translation is CASSVGQGGTEAFF. Full variable domain (missing parts from reference TRBV9 and TRBJ1-1): DSGVTQTPKHLITATGQRVTLRCSPRSGDLSVYWYQQSLDQGLQFLIQYYNGEERAKGNILERFSAQQFPDLHSELNLSSLELGDSALYFCASSVGQGGTEAFFGQGTRLTVV.

This clone was seen only once. J is TRBJ2-5 and V is TRBV6-6; D gene unclear. V was pared by 6 bases and J by 5 bases, with 13 bases between. This CDR3 is 13 amino acids long. Germline assignment: CDR1 MNHNY and CDR2 SVGAGI (reference sequence). The CDR3 here is CASSLDSLETQYF. The DNA of the CDR3 is TGTGCCAGCAGCCTAGATTCCTTGGAGACCCAGTACTTC.

This chain links TRBV18 with TRBJ1-1; no clear D gene. Germline assignment: CDR1 KGHSH and CDR2 LQKENI. This CDR3 has 14 residues. V was cut by 3 bases and J by 1 base, with 9 bases left in between. This chain's CDR3 is CASSPGSWNTEAFF. The CDR3 bases are TGTGCCAGCTCACCGGGGAGCTGGAACACTGAAGCTTTCTTT.

The chain is built from TRBV11-1 and TRBJ1-1; no clear D. CDR1 and CDR2 (germline): SGHAT, FQDESV (reference sequence). V lost 6 bases and J lost 8, with 13 bases in between. This CDR3 has 12 residues. The CDR3 protein is CASSGAGGEAFF. CDR3 nucleotides: TGTGCCAGCAGTGGAGCGGGCGGCGAAGCTTTCTTT.

The CDR3 nucleotides read TGCGCCAGCAGCCAAGAGAGGCTAGCGGGAGGGCAGTTCTTC. It codes for CASSQERLAGGQFF. The genes are TRBV4-1 and TRBJ2-1; 11 bases align to TRBD2. With 0 bases clipped from V and 12 bases from J, the junction kept 4 bases outside the gene matches. The CDR3 is made up of 14 amino acids. CDR1 MGHRA and CDR2 YSYEKL come from the germline V gene.

This chain joins TRBV19 and TRBJ2-5; possibly TRBD2 for D (6 bases). Germline V gene sequence: CDR1 LNHDA, CDR2 SQIVND (reference sequence). This CDR3 has 13 residues. Trimming removed 8 bases from V and 2 bases from J, with 12 bases in between. The CDR3 DNA sequence: TGTGCCAGTCGAGCGGGCGTTCAAGAGACCCAGTACTTC. It translates to CASRAGVQETQYF.

A remark on this clone: Germline is not matched at one junction end, which may reflect a read error. Other DNA sequences in the sample encode the same CDR3. The CDR3 sequence: CASSVGVGMETQYF. Written as DNA, the CDR3 is TGCGCCAGCAGCGTAGGGGTGGGCATGGAGACCCAGTACTTC. The rearrangement links TRBV9 to TRBJ2-5, with D maybe TRBD1 (5 bases). There are 14 residues in the CDR3. Germline loops: CDR1 SGDLS, CDR2 YYNGEE. The variable domain in full, with the rest retrieved from reference TRBV9 and TRBJ2-5, is DSGVTQTPKHLITATGQRVTLRCSPRSGDLSVYWYQQSLDQGLQFLIQYYNGEERAKGNILERFSAQQFPDLHSELNLSSLELGDSALYFCASSVGVGMETQYFGPGTRLLVL.

The chain combines TRBV7-2 with TRBJ1-1, with D perhaps TRBD1 (6 bases). Trimming stripped 5 bases from V and 4 bases from J, with 11 bases between. The germline V gene encodes CDR1 SGHTA and CDR2 FQGNSA. CDR3 length: 13 residues. CDR3 nucleotides: TGTGCCAGCAGCCAACGGGACACCACTGAAGCTTTCTTT. Its translation is CASSQRDTTEAFF. Drawing the rest from reference TRBV7-2 and TRBJ1-1, the complete variable domain is GAGVSQSPSNKVTEKGKDVELRCDPISGHTALYWYRQSLGQGLEFLIYFQGNSAPDKSGLPSDRFSAERTGGSVSTLTIQRTQQEDSAVYLCASSQRDTTEAFFGQGTRLTVV.

The chain joins TRBV27 to TRBJ2-1; tentatively, D is TRBD2 (6 bases). The CDR3 consists of 15 residues. Germline CDR1 MNHEY, CDR2 SMNVEV (reference sequence). The V end was cut by 8 bases, the J end by 2 bases, with 16 bases between. The CDR3 reads CASSWDSGAYNEQFF. In DNA, the CDR3 is TGTGCCAGCTCTTGGGACTCAGGCGCCTACAATGAGCAGTTCTTC.

The chain employs TRBV7-9 and TRBJ1-1, with a tentative D call TRBD1 (6 bases). V dropped 3 bases and J dropped 4 bases, with 12 bases sitting between them. CDR3 length: 14 amino acids. Germline V gene sequence: CDR1 SEHNR, CDR2 FQNEAQ (reference sequence). The CDR3 spells CASSLLQGGTEAFF. CDR3 nucleotides: TGTGCCAGCAGCTTGTTACAGGGTGGCACTGAAGCTTTCTTT.

The CDR3 loop reads CASSLRGQPGNTIYF. CDR3 sequence (DNA): TGTGCCAGCAGTTTGAGGGGACAGCCTGGAAACACCATATATTTT. V gene TRBV28 combines with J gene TRBJ1-3, with 7 positions matching TRBD1. There are 15 residues in the CDR3. Germline lookup yields CDR1 MDHEN and CDR2 SYDVKM. The V segment lost 3 bases and the J segment 2 bases; nucleotides outside the gene matches: 4.

The gene calls are TRBV7-2 and TRBJ2-1; tentatively, D is TRBD2 (6 bases). Germline V gives CDR1 SGHTA, CDR2 FQGNSA. The CDR3 length is 15 residues. V was shortened by 5 bases and J by 0 bases, with 11 bases between the two germline ends. The CDR3 loop reads CASSPSSDSYNEQFF. The CDR3 DNA sequence: TGTGCCAGCAGCCCGTCTAGCGACTCCTACAATGAGCAGTTCTTC.

Written as DNA, the CDR3 is TGTGCCAGTAGTCTTCAAGGGGGGGGGAACGGGGAGCTGTTTTTT. Protein sequence: CASSLQGGGNGELFF. The V and J genes are TRBV19 and TRBJ2-2; a weak D match, TRBD2 (7 bases). This CDR3 region has 15 residues. Per germline, CDR1 LNHDA and CDR2 SQIVND (reference sequence). Trimming left V 5 bases short and J 7 bases short, with 17 bases between. Full variable domain (rest looked up from reference TRBV19 and TRBJ2-2): DGGITQSPKYLFRKEGQNVTLSCEQNLNHDAMYWYRQDPGQGLRLIYYSQIVNDFQKGDIAEGYSVSREKKESFPLTVTSAQKNPTAFYLCASSLQGGGNGELFFGEGSRLTVL.

The J gene is TRBJ2-5, the V gene TRBV13, with 11 bases fitting TRBD1. Germline V gene lookup returns CDR1 PRHDT and CDR2 FYEKMQ (reference sequence). The CDR3 has 16 residues. V lost 2 bases and J lost 11; bases outside the gene matches: 13. The CDR3 DNA reads TGTGCCAGCAGCTTAAGGTCCGGGACAGGGGGATTGCGGCAGTACTTC. Translated: CASSLRSGTGGLRQYF.

V is TRBV7-8 and J is TRBJ2-5; possibly TRBD2 for D (5 bases). V lost 5 bases and J 4 bases, leaving 17 bases between the germline ends. The CDR3 is 15 amino acids. CDR1 is SGHVS and CDR2 is FQNEAQ in the germline V gene. The chain's CDR3 is CASSPFRGSRETQYF. DNA of the CDR3: TGTGCCAGCAGCCCGTTTCGAGGGTCCCGAGAGACCCAGTACTTC. The complete variable domain, with remaining parts taken from reference TRBV7-8 and TRBJ2-5, reads GAGVSQSPRYKVAKRGQDVALRCDPISGHVSLFWYQQALGQGPEFLTYFQNEAQLDKSGLPSDRFFAERPEGSVSTLKIQRTQQEDSAVYLCASSPFRGSRETQYFGPGTRLLVL.

This chain uses TRBV2 with TRBJ1-2; 10 bases agree with TRBD1. CDR1 and CDR2 from the germline V gene are SNHLY and FYNNEI. The CDR3 sequence is 10 residues long. Germline trimming cut 6 bases from V and 14 bases from J; bases unmatched to any gene: 3. CDR3 sequence reads: CASSRDRGTF. In DNA form, the CDR3 reads TGTGCCAGCAGCCGGGACAGGGGTACCTTC.

CDR3 sequence reads: CASSLDSDSYNEQFF. The DNA for the CDR3 is TGTGCCAGCAGCCTTGACAGCGACTCCTACAATGAGCAGTTCTTC. The genes are TRBV5-4 and TRBJ2-1; D perhaps matches TRBD1 (5 bases). The V gene lost 4 bases and the J gene lost 0 bases, with 11 bases spanning the gap. This CDR3 has 15 residues. Germline V gives CDR1 SGHNT, CDR2 YYREEE (reference sequence).

This clone was observed a single time. The J gene is TRBJ1-2, the V gene TRBV10-3, with D uncertain. Germline CDR1 ENHRY, CDR2 SYGVKD. V was pared by 3 bases and J by 5 bases, with 10 bases between. This CDR3 has 13 residues. This CDR3 is CAISDPALYGYTF. In DNA form, the CDR3 reads TGTGCCATCAGTGACCCCGCCCTATATGGCTACACCTTC.

Worth noting for this clone: A read error may account for a junction end that differs from germline. The rearrangement uses TRBV6-1 and TRBJ1-1, with D perhaps TRBD1 (5 bases). The CDR3 runs to 16 residues. Germline CDR1 reads MNHNS; CDR2 reads SASEGT. CDR3 region: CTSSDGTYTMNTEAFF. CDR3 bases: TGTACCAGCAGTGATGGGACTTATACCATGAACACTGAAGCTTTCTTT.

This sequence joins TRBV11-3 and TRBJ2-7; 9 bases fit TRBD2. Looked up from germline, CDR1 is SGHNT and CDR2 is YENEEA. Trimming cost V 1 base and J 3 bases; bases outside gene matches: 7. The CDR3 is 16 residues long. CDR3 residues: CASSLAWTSEIYEQYF. The CDR3 DNA sequence: TGTGCCAGCAGCTTAGCCTGGACTAGCGAGATCTACGAGCAGTACTTC. The whole variable domain, remainder taken from reference TRBV11-3 and TRBJ2-7, is EAGVVQSPRYKIIEKKQPVAFWCNPISGHNTLYWYLQNLGQGPELLIRYENEEAVDDSQLPKDRFSAERLKGVDSTLKIQPAELGDSAVYLCASSLAWTSEIYEQYFGPGTRLTVT.

The chain combines TRBV4-1 with TRBJ2-7, with 12 nucleotides matching TRBD2. The junction had 7 bases not matched to a gene; V was cut back by 3 bases and J by 1 base. Germline values: CDR1 MGHRA, CDR2 YSYEKL. The CDR3 runs to 17 residues. The CDR3 nucleotides are TGCGCCAGCAGCCATTCCCTTGGACTAGCGGGATCCTACGAGCAGTACTTC. This encodes CASSHSLGLAGSYEQYF.

This clone was counted only a few times. This chain joins TRBV6-6 and TRBJ2-3; perhaps TRBD1 as D (5 bases). The CDR3 loop spans 15 amino acids. Germline-derived CDR1 and CDR2 are MNHNY and SVGAGI (reference sequence). Trimming took off 8 bases at V and 0 bases at J, with 15 bases between the two ends. DNA of the CDR3: TGTGCCAGCTGGCTTACATCAGGGAGCACAGATACGCAGTATTTT. This encodes CASWLTSGSTDTQYF.

The rearrangement joins TRBV7-6 to TRBJ2-1, with TRBD1 identical over 8 bases. The CDR3 totals 15 residues. Germline assignment: CDR1 SGHVS and CDR2 FNYEAQ. J lost 7 bases, V lost 3 bases, and 8 bases had no gene match. The CDR3 region is CASSFRQGAYNEQFF. In nucleotides, the CDR3 is TGTGCCAGCAGCTTTCGGCAGGGGGCATATAATGAGCAGTTCTTC.

The rearrangement uses TRBV5-1 and TRBJ1-2; 10 bases line up with TRBD1. The CDR3 is made up of 14 amino acids. V dropped 3 bases and J dropped 6; count of bases not matched to a gene: 5. CDR1 and CDR2 from the germline V gene are SGHRS and YFSETQ. CDR3 coding DNA: TGCGCCAGCAGCTCGGGACAGGGGTTAAATGGCTACACCTTC. Protein: CASSSGQGLNGYTF.

The chain combines TRBV29-1 with TRBJ1-5, with 9 nucleotides matching TRBD1. Germline V CDR1 and CDR2: SQVTM, ANQGSEA. V dropped 7 bases and J dropped 4; count of bases not matched to a gene: 8. The CDR3 loop spans 14 amino acids. The CDR3 protein is CSALTGGFNQPQHF. CDR3 sequence (DNA): TGCAGCGCATTGACAGGGGGATTTAATCAGCCCCAGCATTTT.